This T cell receptor (beta chain) emerged from a study of control samples from healthy donors and cancer patients. Germline-derived CDR1 and CDR2 are SNHLY and FYNNEI. V shed 7 bases and J 4 bases; nucleotides not matched to a gene: 10. The CDR3 has 14 residues. Profiling relied on immunoSEQ multiplex PCR, and the TCRdb table lists in-frame clones only, not all of them. The data show 75,000 to 100,000 clones, with 86% seen just once and 1.3% held by the top ten. The rearrangement links TRBV2 to TRBJ2-7, with 7 bases identical to TRBD1. This receptor was taken from a woman in her forties or fifties in good health. Sequenced sample: blood. CDR3 sequence: CASIPPGQTYEQYF. The CDR3 DNA is TGTGCCAGCATTCCACCGGGACAGACGTACGAGCAGTACTTC. Looking up the rest from reference TRBV2 and TRBJ2-7 gives the full variable domain: EPEVTQTPSHQVTQMGQEVILRCVPISNHLYFYWYRQILGQKVEFLVSFYNNEISEKSEIFDDQFSVERPDGSNFTLKIRSTKLEDSAMYFCASIPPGQTYEQYFGPGTRLTVT.